Listed below are T cell receptor beta chains from one sample, sequenced in a study of blood T cell repertoires in COVID-19. The data were produced by immunoSEQ multiplex PCR, yet TCRdb's version contains in-frame clones alone and is incomplete. The sample comprises some 200,000 clones, around 94% of which are singletons, and 0.6% to 0.9% rests with the top ten. The sample consisted of peripheral blood. The receptors were gathered from a man under 40 with COVID-19, enrolled during active disease. Both conserved end residues are part of each CDR3. A D gene is named only where the DNA matches it firmly. Some rows mark clone size as missing; the rest say once, few, many or name a class of expanded clone.

D,V,J,size,CDR3,DNA
NA,TRBV11-3,TRBJ1-6,NA,CASSLKGDSPLHF,TGTGCCAGCAGCTTGAAAGGGGATTCACCCCTCCACTTT
NA,TRBV5-1,TRBJ2-3,NA,CASSLDQGSTDTQYF,TGCGCCAGCAGCTTAGACCAGGGAAGCACAGATACGCAGTATTTT
NA,TRBV10-1,TRBJ1-2,once,CASSELPGYGYTF,TGCGCCAGCAGTGAACTCCCGGGCTATGGCTACACCTTC
TRBD1,TRBV9,TRBJ2-2,NA,CASSPLDRALSTGELFF,TGTGCCAGCAGCCCGCTGGACAGGGCATTAAGCACCGGGGAGCTGTTTTTT
TRBD1,TRBV19,TRBJ1-6,NA,CASTSIRQGAQVNSPLHF,TGTGCCTCCACATCGATCCGACAGGGTGCCCAAGTTAATTCACCCCTCCACTTT
TRBD1,TRBV24-1,TRBJ2-2,NA,CATSDPGGAGGTGELFF,TGTGCCACCAGTGACCCAGGGGGCGCCGGAGGCACCGGGGAGCTGTTTTTT
NA,TRBV19,TRBJ1-5,NA,CASRGGGNQPQHF,TGTGCCAGTCGCGGGGGTGGCAATCAGCCCCAGCATTTT
NA,TRBV7-3,TRBJ1-2,NA,CASSPLGRSADGYTF,TGTGCCAGCAGCCCTCTCGGGAGGTCTGCGGATGGCTACACCTTC
TRBD1,TRBV28,TRBJ1-6,NA,CASSLPGLLGRGSNSPLHF,TGTGCCAGCAGTTTACCGGGCCTCCTTGGCAGGGGGTCAAATTCACCCCTCCACTTT
TRBD2,TRBV13,TRBJ2-2,NA,CASSPGGTTTGELFF,TGTGCCAGCAGCCCGGGGGGGACTACCACCGGGGAGCTGTTTTTT
NA,TRBV19,TRBJ1-5,few,CASSIANSNQPQHF,TGTGCCAGTAGTATAGCCAATAGCAATCAGCCCCAGCATTTT
TRBD1,TRBV19,TRBJ1-5,NA,CASRDRALHQPQHF,TGTGCCAGCAGGGACAGGGCCCTTCATCAGCCCCAGCATTTT
TRBD1,TRBV7-9,TRBJ1-4,NA,CASSSRDRDGREKLFF,TGTGCCAGCAGCTCCCGGGACAGGGACGGTCGGGAAAAACTGTTTTTT
TRBD2,TRBV4-1,TRBJ2-7,NA,CASSQSWTSKQYF,TGCGCCAGCAGCCAATCCTGGACTAGCAAGCAGTACTTC
NA,TRBV3-1/TRBV3-2,TRBJ1-2,NA,CASSHKGGRVNYGYTF,TGTGCCAGCAGCCACAAGGGGGGGCGGGTTAACTATGGCTACACCTTC